This T cell receptor beta chain was obtained from a study of blood T cell repertoires in COVID-19. In the study overall: COVID-19 samples from acute and convalescent phases originated in the United States, Italy and Spain.

Original data processing: Researchers report that nucleated cell counts were estimated from reference gene primer amplification. This table comes from immunoSEQ multiplex PCR, and its TCRdb copy is limited to in-frame clones, with some not included. The DNA was the basis for D and trimming; V, J and clone size are from that table. The sample includes over 200,000 clones, around 88% of them seen just once. CDR1 is LGHNA and CDR2 is YSLEER in the germline V gene. The CDR3 is 15 amino acids. Trimming left V 4 bases short and J 0 bases short, with 10 bases between. Enrollees, about 18 to 95 years old, lived in 24 US areas. Cohorts were assigned according to the clinical history that participants reported.

The chain couples TRBV4-3 to TRBJ1-5; D is undetermined. Material: PBMCs or T cells enriched from blood (not recorded which). The sequence came from a woman in her thirties or forties with acute COVID-19. CDR3 amino acids: CASSPRHSSNQPQHF. The DNA of the CDR3 is TGCGCCAGCAGCCCCCGGCACAGTAGCAATCAGCCCCAGCATTTT.